The clone carrying this TCR beta chain was counted between two and nine times. Its specificity is not known. V lost 5 bases, J lost 3 bases, and 11 bases lay in between. CDR1 and CDR2 (germline): DFQATT, SNEGSKA (reference sequence). The CDR3 covers 13 residues. The entry originates in a study of response to subunit inactivated influenza vaccine. Overall study findings and caveats: Authors suggested each seasonal flu vaccination may recruit only limited numbers of new T cells.

Via MiXCR, TCRdb re-called the RT-PCR reads, giving one row per CDR3 protein. The sample gives more than 700,000 distinct CDR3 sequences, around 21% of which show up once; roughly a tenth is in the top ten. This chain uses TRBV20-1 with TRBJ2-1; D gene uncertain. The sequenced sample was PBMCs from blood, obtained 5 to 6 days after vaccination. The sequence came from a man in his forties or fifties who received an inactivated influenza vaccine. CDR3 nucleotides: TGCAGTGCTGTACTCGCCAACTACAATGAGCAGTTCTTC. It is translated as CSAVLANYNEQFF.